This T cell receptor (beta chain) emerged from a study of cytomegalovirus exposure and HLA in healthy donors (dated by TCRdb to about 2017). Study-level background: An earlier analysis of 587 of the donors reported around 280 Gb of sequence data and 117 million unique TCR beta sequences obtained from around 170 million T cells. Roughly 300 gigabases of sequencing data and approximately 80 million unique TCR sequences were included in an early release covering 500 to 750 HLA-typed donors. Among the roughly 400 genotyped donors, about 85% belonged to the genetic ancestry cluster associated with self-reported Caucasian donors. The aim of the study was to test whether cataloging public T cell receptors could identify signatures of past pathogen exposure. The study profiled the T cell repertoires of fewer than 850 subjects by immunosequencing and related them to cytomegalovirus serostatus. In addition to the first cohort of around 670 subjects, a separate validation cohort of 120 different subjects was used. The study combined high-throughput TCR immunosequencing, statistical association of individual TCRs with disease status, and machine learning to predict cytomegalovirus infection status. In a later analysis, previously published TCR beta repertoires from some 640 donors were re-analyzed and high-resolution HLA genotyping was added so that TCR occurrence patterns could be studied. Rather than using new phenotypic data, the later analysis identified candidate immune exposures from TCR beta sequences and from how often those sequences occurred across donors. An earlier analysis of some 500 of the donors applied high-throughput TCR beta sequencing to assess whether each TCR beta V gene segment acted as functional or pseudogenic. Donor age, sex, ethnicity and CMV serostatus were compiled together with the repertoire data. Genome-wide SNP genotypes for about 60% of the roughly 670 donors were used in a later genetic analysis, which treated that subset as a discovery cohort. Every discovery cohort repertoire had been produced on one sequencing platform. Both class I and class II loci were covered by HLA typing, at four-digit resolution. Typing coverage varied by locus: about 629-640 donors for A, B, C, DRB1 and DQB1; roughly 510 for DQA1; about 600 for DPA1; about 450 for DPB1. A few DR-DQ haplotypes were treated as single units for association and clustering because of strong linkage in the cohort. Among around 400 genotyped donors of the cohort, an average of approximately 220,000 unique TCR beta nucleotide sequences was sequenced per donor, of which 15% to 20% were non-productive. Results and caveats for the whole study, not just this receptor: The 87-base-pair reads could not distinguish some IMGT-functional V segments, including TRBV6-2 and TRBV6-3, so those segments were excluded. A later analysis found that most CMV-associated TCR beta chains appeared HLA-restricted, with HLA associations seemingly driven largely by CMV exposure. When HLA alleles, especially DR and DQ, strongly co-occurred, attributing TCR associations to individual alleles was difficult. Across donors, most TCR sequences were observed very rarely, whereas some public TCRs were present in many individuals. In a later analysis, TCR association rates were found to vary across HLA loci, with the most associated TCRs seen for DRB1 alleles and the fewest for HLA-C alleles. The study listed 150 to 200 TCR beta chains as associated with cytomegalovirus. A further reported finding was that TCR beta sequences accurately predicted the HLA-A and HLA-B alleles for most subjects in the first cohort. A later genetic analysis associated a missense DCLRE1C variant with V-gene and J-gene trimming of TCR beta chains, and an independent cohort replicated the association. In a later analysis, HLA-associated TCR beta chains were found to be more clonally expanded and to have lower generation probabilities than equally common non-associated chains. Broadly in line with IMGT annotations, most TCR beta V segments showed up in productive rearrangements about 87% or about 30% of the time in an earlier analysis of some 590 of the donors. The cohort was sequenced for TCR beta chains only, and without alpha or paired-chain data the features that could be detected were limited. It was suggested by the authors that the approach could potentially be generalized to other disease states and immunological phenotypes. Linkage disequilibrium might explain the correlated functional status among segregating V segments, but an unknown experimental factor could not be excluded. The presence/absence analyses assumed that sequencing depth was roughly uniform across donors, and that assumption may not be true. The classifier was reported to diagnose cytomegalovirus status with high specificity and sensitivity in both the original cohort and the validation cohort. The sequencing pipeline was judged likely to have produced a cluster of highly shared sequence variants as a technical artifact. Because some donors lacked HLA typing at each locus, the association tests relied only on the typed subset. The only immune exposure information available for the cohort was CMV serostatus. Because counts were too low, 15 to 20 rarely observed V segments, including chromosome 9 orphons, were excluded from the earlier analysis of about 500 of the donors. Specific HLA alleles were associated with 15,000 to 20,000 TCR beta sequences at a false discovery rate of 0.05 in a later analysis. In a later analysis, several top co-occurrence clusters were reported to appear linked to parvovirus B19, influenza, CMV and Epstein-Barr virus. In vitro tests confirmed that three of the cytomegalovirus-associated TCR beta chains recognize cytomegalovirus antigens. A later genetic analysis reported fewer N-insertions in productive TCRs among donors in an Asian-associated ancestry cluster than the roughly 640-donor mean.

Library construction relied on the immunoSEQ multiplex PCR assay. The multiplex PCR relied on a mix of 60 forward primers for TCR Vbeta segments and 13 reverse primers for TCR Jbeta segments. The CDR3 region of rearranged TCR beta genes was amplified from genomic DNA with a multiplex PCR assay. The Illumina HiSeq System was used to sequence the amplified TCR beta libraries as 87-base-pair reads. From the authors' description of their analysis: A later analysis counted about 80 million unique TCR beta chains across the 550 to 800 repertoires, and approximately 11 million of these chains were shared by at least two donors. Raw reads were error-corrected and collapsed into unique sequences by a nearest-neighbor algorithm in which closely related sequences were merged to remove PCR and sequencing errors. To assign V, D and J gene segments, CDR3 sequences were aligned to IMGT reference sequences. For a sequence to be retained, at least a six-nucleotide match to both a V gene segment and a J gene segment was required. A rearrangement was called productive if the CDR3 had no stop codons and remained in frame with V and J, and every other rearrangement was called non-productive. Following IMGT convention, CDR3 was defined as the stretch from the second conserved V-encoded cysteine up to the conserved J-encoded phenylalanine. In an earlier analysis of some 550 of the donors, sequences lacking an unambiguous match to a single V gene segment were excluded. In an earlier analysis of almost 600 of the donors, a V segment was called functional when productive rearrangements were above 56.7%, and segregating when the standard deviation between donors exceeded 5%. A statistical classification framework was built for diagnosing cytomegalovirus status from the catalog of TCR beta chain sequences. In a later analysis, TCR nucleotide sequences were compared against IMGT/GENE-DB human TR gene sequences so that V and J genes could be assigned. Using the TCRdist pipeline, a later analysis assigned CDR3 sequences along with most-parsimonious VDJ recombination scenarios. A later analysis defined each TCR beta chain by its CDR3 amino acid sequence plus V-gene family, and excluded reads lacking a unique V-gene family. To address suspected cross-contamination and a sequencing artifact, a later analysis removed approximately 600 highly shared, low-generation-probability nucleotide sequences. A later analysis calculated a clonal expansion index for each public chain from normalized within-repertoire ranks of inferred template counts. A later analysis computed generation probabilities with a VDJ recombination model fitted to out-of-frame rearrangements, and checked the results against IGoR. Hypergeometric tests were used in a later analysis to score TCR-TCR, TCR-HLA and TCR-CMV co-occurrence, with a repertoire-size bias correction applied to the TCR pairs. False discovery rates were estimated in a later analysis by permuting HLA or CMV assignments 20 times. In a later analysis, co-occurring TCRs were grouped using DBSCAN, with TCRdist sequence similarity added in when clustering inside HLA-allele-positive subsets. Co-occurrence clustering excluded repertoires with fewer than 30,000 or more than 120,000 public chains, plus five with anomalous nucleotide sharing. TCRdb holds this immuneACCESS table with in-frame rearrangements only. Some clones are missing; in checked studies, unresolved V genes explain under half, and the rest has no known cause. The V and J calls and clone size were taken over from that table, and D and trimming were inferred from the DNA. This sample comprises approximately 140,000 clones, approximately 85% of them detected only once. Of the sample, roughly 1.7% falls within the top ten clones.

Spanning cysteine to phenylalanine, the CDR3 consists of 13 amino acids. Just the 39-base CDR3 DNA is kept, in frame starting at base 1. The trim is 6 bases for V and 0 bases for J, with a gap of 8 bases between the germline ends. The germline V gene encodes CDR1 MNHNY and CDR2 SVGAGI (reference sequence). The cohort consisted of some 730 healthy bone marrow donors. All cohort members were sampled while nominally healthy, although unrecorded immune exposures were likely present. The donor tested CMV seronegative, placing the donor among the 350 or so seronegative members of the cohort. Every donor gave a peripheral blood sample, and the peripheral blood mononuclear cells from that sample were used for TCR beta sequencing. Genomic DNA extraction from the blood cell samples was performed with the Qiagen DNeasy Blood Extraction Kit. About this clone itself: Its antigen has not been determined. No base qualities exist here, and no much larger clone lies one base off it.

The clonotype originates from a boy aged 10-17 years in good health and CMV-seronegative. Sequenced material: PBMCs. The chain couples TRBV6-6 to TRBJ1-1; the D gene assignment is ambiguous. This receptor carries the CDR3 CASRSRLNTEAFF. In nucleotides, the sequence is TGTGCCAGCAGGTCCCGGTTGAACACTGAAGCTTTCTTT.